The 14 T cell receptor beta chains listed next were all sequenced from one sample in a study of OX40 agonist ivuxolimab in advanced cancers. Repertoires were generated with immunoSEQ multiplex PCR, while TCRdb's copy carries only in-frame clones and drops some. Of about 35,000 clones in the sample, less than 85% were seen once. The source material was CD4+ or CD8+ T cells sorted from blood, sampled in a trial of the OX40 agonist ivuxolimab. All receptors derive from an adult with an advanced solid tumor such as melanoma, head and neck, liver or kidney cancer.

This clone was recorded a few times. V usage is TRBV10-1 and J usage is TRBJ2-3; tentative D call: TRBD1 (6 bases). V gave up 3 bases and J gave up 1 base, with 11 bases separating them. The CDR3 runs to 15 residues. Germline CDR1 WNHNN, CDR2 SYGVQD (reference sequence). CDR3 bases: TGCGCCAGCAGTGACCCCGGACAGCGCACAGATACGCAGTATTTT. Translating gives CASSDPGQRTDTQYF.

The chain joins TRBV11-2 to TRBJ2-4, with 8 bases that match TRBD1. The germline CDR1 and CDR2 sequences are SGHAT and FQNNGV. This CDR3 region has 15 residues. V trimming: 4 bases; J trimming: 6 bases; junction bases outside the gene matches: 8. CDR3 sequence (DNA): TGTGCCAGCAGCTCCAGGGACAGGCGCTCAAACATTCAGTACTTC. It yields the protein CASSSRDRRSNIQYF.

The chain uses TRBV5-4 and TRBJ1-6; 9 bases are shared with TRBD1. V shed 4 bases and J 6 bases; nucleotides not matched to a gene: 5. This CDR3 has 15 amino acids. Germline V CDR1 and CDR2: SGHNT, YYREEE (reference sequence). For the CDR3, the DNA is TGTGCCAGCAGCAGGACAGGGGAGAGTAATTCACCCCTCCACTTT. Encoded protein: CASSRTGESNSPLHF.

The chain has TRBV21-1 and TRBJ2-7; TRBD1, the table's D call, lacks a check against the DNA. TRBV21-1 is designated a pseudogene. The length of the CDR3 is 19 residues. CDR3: CASSKTLWDIHSRSYEQYV. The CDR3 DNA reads TGTGCCAGCAGCAAAACCCTATGGGACATCCACAGTCGATCCTACGAGCAGTACGTC.

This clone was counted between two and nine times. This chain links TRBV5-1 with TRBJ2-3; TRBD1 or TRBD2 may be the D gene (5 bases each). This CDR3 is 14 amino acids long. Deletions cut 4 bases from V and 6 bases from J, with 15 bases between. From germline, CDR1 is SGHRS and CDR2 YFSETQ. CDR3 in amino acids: CASSTGPGTDTQYF. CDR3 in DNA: TGCGCCAGCAGCACCGGACCCGGGACGGATACGCAGTATTTT.

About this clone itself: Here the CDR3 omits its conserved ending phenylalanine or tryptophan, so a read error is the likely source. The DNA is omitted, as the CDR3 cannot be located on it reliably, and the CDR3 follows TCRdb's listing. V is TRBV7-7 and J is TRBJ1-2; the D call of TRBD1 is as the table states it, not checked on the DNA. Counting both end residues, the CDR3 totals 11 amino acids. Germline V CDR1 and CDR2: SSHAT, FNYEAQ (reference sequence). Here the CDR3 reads CASSLIPQGAD.

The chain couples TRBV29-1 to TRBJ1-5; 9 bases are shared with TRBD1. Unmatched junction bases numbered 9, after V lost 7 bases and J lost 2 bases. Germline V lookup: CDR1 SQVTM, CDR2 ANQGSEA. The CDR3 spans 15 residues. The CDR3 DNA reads TGCAGCGCCCAATCCGGGACAGGGCGCAATCAGCCCCAGCATTTT. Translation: CSAQSGTGRNQPQHF.

The CDR3 loop reads CASSIQTGKRRDEQFF. The CDR3 nucleotides read TGTGCCAGCAGCATCCAAACAGGGAAAAGGCGGGATGAGCAGTTCTTC. The chain carries TRBV21-1 and TRBJ2-1; whether TRBD1, the table's D call, matches the DNA was not checked. TRBV21-1 is noted as a pseudogene. CDR3 size: 16 residues.

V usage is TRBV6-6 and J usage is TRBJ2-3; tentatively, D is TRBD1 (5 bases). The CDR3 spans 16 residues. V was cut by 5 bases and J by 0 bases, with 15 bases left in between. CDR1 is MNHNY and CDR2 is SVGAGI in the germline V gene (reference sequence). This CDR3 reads CASSPVRTTSTDTQYF. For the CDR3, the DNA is TGTGCCAGCAGTCCTGTCCGGACAACTAGCACAGATACGCAGTATTTT.

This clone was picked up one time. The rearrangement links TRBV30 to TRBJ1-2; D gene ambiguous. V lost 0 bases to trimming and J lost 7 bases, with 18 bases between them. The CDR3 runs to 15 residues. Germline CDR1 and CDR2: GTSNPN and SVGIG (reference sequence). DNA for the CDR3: TGTGCCTGGAGTGTACCAAGAACACTTACAGTTGGCTACACCTTC. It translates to CAWSVPRTLTVGYTF.

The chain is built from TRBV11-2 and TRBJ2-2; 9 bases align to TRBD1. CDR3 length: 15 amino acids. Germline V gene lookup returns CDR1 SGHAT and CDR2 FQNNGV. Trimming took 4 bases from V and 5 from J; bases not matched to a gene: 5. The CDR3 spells CASSSGTGWTGELFF. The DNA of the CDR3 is TGTGCCAGCAGCTCAGGGACAGGGTGGACCGGGGAGCTGTTTTTT.

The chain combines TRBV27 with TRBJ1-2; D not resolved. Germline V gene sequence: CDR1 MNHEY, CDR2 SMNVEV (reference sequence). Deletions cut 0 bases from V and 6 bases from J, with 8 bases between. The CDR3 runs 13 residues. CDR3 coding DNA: TGTGCCAGCAGTTTATCGATGGAGGATGGCTACACCTTC. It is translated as CASSLSMEDGYTF.

CDR3 protein: CASSIPGGYLYNEQFF. As DNA, the CDR3 is TGTGCCAGCAGCATTCCGGGGGGTTACCTTTACAATGAGCAGTTCTTC. This chain joins TRBV5-4 and TRBJ2-1; 7 bases agree with TRBD2. The CDR3 is 16 residues long. Germline V gene lookup returns CDR1 SGHNT and CDR2 YYREEE (reference sequence). V lost 4 bases, J lost 4 bases, and 11 bases stayed unmatched.

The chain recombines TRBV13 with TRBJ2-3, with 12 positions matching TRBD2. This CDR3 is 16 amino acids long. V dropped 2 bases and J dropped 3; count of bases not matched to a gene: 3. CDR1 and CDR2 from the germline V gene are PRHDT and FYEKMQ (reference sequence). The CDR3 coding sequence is TGTGCCAGCAGCTTACTAGCGGGGGGGCAGACAGATACGCAGTATTTT. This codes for CASSLLAGGQTDTQYF.